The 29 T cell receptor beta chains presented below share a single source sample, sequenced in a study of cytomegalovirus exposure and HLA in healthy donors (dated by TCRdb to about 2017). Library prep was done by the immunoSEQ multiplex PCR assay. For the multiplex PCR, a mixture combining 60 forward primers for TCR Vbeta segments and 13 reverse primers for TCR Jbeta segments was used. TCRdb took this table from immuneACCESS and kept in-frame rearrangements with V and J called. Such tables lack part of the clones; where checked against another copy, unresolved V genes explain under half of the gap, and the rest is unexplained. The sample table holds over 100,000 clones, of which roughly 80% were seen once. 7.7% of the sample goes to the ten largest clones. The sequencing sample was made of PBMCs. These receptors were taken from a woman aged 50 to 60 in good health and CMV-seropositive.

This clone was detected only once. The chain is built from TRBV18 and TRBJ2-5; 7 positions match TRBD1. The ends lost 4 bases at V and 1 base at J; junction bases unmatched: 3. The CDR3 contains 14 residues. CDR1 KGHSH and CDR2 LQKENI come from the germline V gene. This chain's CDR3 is CASSRTGSQETQYF. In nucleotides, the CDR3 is TGTGCCAGCTCACGGACAGGTTCCCAAGAGACCCAGTACTTC.

The CDR3 is CASSLTGANSPLHF. The CDR3 DNA reads as TGCGCCAGCAGTCTAACAGGGGCCAATTCACCCCTCCACTTT. This chain joins TRBV4-1 and TRBJ1-6, with 7 bases lining up with TRBD1. Germline V gene lookup returns CDR1 MGHRA and CDR2 YSYEKL. This CDR3 is built from 14 residues. Trimming took 6 bases from V and 7 from J; bases not matched to a gene: 6.

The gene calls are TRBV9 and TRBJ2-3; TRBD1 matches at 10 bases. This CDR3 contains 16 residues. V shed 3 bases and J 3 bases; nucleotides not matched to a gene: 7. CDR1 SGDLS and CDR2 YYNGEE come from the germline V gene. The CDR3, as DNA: TGTGCCAGCAGCGCGGCCCGGGACAGGGGAACAGATACGCAGTATTTT. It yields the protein CASSAARDRGTDTQYF.

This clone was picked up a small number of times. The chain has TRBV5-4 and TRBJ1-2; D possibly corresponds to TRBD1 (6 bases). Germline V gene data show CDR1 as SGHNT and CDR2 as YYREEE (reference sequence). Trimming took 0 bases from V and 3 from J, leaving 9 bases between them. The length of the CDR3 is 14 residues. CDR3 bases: TGTGCCAGCAGCTTGGTGGGGGCCCACTATGGCTACACCTTC. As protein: CASSLVGAHYGYTF.

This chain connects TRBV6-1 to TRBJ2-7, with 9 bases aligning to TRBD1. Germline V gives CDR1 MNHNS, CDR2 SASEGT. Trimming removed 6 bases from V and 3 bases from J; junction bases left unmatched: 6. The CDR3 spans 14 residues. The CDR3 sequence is CASRPRDRVYEQYF. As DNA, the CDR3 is TGTGCCAGCAGGCCTCGGGACAGGGTCTACGAGCAGTACTTC.

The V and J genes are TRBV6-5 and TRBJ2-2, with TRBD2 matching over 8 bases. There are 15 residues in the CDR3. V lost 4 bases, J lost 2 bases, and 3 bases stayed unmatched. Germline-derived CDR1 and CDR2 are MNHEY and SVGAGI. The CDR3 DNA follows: TGTGCCAGCAGTTCCGGGACTAGTAACACCGGGGAGCTGTTTTTT. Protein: CASSSGTSNTGELFF.

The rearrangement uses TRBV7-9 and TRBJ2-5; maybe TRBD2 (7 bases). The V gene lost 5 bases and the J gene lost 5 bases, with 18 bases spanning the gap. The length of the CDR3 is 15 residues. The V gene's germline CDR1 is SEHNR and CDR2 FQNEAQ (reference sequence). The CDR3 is CASSPVRGAGETQYF. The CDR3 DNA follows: TGTGCCAGCAGCCCCGTTCGGGGGGCCGGCGAGACCCAGTACTTC.

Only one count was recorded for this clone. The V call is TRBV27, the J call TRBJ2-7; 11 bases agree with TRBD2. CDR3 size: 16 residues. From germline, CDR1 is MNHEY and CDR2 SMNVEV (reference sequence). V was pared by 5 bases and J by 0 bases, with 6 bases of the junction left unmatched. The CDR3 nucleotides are TGTGCCAGCAGTCCACGGACTAGCGGGCGCTCCTACGAGCAGTACTTC. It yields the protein CASSPRTSGRSYEQYF.

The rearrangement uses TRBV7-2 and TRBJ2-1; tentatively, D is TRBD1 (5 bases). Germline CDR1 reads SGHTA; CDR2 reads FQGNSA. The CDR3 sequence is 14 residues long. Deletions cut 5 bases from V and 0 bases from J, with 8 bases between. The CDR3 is CASSRQSSYNEQFF. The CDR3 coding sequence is TGTGCCAGCAGCCGACAGAGCTCCTACAATGAGCAGTTCTTC. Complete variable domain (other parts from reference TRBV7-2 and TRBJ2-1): GAGVSQSPSNKVTEKGKDVELRCDPISGHTALYWYRQSLGQGLEFLIYFQGNSAPDKSGLPSDRFSAERTGGSVSTLTIQRTQQEDSAVYLCASSRQSSYNEQFFGPGTRLTVL.

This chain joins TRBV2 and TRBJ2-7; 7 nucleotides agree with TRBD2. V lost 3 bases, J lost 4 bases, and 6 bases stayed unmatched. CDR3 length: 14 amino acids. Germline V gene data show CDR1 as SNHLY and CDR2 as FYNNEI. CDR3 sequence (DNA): TGTGCCAGCAGTGATGCCCTAGCGGTGTACGAGCAGTACTTC. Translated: CASSDALAVYEQYF.

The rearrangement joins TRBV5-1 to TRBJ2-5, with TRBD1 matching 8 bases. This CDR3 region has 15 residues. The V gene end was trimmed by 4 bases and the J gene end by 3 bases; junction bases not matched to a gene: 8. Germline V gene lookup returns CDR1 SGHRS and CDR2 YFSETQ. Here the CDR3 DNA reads TGCGCCAGCAGCCCCTCGCCAGGGGGCGAAGAGACCCAGTACTTC. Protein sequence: CASSPSPGGEETQYF. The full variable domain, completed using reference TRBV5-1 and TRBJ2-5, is KAGVTQTPRYLIKTRGQQVTLSCSPISGHRSVSWYQQTPGQGLQFLFEYFSETQRNKGNFPGRFSGRQFSNSRSEMNVSTLELGDSALYLCASSPSPGGEETQYFGPGTRLLVL.

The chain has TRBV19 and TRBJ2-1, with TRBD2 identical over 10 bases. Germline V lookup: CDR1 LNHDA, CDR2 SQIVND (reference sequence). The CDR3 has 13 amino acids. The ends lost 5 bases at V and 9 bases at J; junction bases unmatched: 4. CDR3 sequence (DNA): TGTGCCAGTAGTTCTAGCGGGAGCATTGAGCAGTTCTTC. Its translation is CASSSSGSIEQFF.

CDR3 region: CASSLNRVGSGNTIYF. For the CDR3, the DNA is TGTGCCAGCAGTCTCAACAGGGTGGGCTCTGGAAACACCATATATTTT. The chain joins TRBV6-6 to TRBJ1-3, with D perhaps matching TRBD1 (6 bases). Germline V gives CDR1 MNHNY, CDR2 SVGAGI (reference sequence). Trimming removed 5 bases at V and 0 bases at J, with 14 bases between. CDR3 length: 16 residues.

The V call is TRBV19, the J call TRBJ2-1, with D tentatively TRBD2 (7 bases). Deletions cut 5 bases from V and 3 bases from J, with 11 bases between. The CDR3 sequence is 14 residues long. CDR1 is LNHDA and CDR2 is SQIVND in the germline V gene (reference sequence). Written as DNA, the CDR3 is TGTGCCAGTAGTGGGGGGGACAACTACAATGAGCAGTTCTTC. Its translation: CASSGGDNYNEQFF.

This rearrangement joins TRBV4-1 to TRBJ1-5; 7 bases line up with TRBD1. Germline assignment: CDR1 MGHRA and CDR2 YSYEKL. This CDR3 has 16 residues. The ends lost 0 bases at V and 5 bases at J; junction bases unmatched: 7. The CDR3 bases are TGCGCCAGCAGCCAAGAAACGGGACAGCCTGATCAGCCCCAGCATTTT. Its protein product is CASSQETGQPDQPQHF.

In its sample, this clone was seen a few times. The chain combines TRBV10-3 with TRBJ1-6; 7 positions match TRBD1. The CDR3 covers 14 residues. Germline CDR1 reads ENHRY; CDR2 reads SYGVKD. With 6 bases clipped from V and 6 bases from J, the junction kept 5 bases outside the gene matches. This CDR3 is CAIRGRDSNSPLHF. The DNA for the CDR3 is TGTGCCATCAGGGGAAGGGACAGTAATTCACCCCTCCACTTT.

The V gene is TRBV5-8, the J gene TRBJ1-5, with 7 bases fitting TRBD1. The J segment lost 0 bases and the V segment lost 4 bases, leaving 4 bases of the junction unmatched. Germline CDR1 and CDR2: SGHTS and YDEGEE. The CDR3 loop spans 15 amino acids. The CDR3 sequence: CASSPGQLSNQPQHF. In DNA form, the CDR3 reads TGTGCCAGCAGCCCGGGACAGCTTAGCAATCAGCCCCAGCATTTT.

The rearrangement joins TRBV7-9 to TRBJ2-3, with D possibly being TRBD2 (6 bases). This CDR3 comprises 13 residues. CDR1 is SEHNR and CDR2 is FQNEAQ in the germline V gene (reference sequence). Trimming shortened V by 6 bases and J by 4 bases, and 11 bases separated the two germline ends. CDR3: CASSSPSADTQYF. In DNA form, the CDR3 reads TGTGCCAGCAGTTCCCCTAGCGCAGATACGCAGTATTTT.

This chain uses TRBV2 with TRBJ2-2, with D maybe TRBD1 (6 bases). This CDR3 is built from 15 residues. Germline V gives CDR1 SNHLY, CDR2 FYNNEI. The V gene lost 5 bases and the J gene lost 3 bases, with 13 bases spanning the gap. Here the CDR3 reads CASSPIQGDTGELFF. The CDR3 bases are TGTGCCAGCAGTCCCATACAGGGAGACACCGGGGAGCTGTTTTTT.

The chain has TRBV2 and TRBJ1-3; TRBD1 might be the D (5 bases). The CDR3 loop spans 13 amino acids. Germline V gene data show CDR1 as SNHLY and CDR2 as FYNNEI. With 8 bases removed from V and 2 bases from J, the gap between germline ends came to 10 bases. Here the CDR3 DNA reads TGTGCCAGCGCCCAGGGCCCTGGAAACACCATATATTTT. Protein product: CASAQGPGNTIYF.

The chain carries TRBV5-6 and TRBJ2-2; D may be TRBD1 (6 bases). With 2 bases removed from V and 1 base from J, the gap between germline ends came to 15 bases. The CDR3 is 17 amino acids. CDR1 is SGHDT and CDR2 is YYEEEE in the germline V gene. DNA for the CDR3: TGTGCCAGCAGCTTAAAAGGGGGTATTTGGAACACCGGGGAGCTGTTTTTT. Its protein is CASSLKGGIWNTGELFF.

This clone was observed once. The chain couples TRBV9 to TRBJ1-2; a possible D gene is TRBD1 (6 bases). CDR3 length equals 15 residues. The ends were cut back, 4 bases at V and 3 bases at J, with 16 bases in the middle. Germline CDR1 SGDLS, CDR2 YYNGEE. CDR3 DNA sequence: TGTGCCAGCAGCTCTAGGGGGAGACGGGACTATGGCTACACCTTC. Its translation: CASSSRGRRDYGYTF.

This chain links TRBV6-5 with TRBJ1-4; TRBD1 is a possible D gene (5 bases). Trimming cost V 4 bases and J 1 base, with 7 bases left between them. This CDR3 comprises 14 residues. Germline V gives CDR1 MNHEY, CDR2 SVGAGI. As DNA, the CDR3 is TGTGCCAGCAGTTGGGGGGTAACTAATGAAAAACTGTTTTTT. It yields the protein CASSWGVTNEKLFF.

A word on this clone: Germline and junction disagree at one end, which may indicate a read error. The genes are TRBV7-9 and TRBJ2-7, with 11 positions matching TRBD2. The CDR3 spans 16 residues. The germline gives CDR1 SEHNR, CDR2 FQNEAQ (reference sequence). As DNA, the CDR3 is TGTTCCAGCAGCTTTACTAGCGGGGGTACAACCTACGAGCAGTACTTC. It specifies CSSSFTSGGTTYEQYF.

The CDR3 sequence: CATSRDRAGAYEQYF. The CDR3 coding sequence is TGTGCCACCAGCAGAGATCGGGCAGGGGCCTACGAGCAGTACTTC. The chain links TRBV15 to TRBJ2-7; tentative D call: TRBD1 (6 bases). V gave up 0 bases and J gave up 2 bases, with 11 bases separating them. This CDR3 contains 15 residues. The germline V gene has CDR1 LNHNV and CDR2 YYDKDF (reference sequence).

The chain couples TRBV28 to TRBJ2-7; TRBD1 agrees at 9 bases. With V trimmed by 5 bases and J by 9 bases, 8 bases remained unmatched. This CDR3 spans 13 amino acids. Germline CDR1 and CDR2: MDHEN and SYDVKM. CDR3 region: CASSTRTGEAQYF. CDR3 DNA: TGTGCCAGCAGTACCCGGACAGGGGAGGCGCAGTACTTC. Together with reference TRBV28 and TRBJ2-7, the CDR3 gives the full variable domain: DVKVTQSSRYLVKRTGEKVFLECVQDMDHENMFWYRQDPGLGLRLIYFSYDVKMKEKGDIPEGYSVSREKKERFSLILESASTNQTSMYLCASSTRTGEAQYFGPGTRLTVT.

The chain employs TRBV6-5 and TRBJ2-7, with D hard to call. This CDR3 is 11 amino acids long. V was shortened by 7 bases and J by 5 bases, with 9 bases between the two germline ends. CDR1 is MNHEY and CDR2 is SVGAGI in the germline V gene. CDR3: CASTYQDEQYF. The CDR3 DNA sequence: TGTGCCAGCACCTATCAAGACGAGCAGTACTTC.

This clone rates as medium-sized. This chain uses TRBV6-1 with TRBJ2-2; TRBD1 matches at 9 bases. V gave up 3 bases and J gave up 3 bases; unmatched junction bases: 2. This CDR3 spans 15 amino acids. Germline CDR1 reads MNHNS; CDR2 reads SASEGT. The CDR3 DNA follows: TGTGCCAGCAGTGAGTGGACAGGGGACACCGGGGAGCTGTTTTTT. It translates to CASSEWTGDTGELFF.

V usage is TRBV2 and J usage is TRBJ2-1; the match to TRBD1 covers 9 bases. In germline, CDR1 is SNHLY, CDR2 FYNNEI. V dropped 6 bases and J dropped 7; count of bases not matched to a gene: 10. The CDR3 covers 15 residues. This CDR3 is CASRDTGGAGNEQFF. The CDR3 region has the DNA TGTGCCAGCAGGGATACAGGGGGCGCCGGGAATGAGCAGTTCTTC.